This T cell receptor (beta chain) was recovered during a study of regulatory T cells in long-lasting Graves disease (dated by TCRdb to 2020 to 2023). Concerning the study at large: Persistent Graves' disease meant more than 5 years of antithyroid drug treatment with TSH receptor autoantibodies that stayed positive. Patients with persistent Graves' disease were compared with patients with newly diagnosed Graves' disease using TCR sequencing and RNA sequencing of peripheral blood. The study took place in China and was registered as a clinical trial. TCR sequencing covered around 13 persistent and some 20 newly diagnosed Graves' disease patients, around 35 samples in total. In the clinical cohort, patients with persistent Graves' disease had used antithyroid drugs for an average of roughly 10 years.

The full study reports these points: As a limitation, the authors acknowledged that the small sample size may reduce accuracy. Patients with persistent disease shared more public clonotypes (about 3,000) than newly diagnosed patients did (around 1,000). Compared with newly diagnosed patients, patients with persistent Graves' disease had lower TCR Shannon entropy and fewer highly expanded clones, which suggests clonal expansion. Sequencing and analysis were restricted to the TCR beta chain. The study examined only peripheral blood because the primary lesion, thyroid tissue, could not be accessed. TRBV28, TRBJ1-2 and TRBJ2-5 were preferentially used in persistent disease, while TRBV20-1 and TRBJ2-1 were favored in newly diagnosed disease.

For this clonotype: Which antigen it targets is not known. Base qualities were left out, and no much larger clone turns up one base away.

Libraries were constructed by multiplex PCR. Instrument on record: Illumina HiSeq 4000. CDR3 regions were amplified by Arm-PCR with iRepertoire HTBI primers to construct TCR beta libraries. Gel purification was performed on PCR products prior to sequencing. The study's processing was this. Across samples, around 58 TRBV and roughly 15 TRBJ segments were identified and used for gene usage analysis of CDR3 amino acid clonotypes. Filtered high-quality paired reads were merged into contigs using COPE and FqMerger. BLAST was used to align contigs to the IMGT TRBV, TRBD and TRBJ reference genes, and CDR3 was defined following IMGT. Clonotypes above 0.1% frequency were classified as highly expanded clones. Repertoire diversity was measured by Shannon entropy, and V-J evenness by the Gini coefficient. Public clonotypes were defined as clonotypes shared by more than one individual. Starting from the raw public reads, TCRdb applied fastp trimming at Q25, assembled clones with MiXCR and retained in-frame beta chains. Rows merge per CDR3 protein into single entries with the most common DNA and genes. None of the V and J calls come from the authors' own analysis; TCRdb made them. Recorded for this sample are hundreds of thousands of distinct CDR3 sequences; around 20% of them occurred a single time. The ten largest account for 7% to 10% of the sample.

The CDR3 numbers 10 residues from cysteine through phenylalanine. The DNA shown is the 30-base CDR3, in frame from base 1. Cut back by 8 bases and 6 bases, the V and J ends lie 4 bases apart. CDR1 and CDR2 were assigned from the germline V gene as ENHRY and SYGVKD. The sample's time point label is to be understood as: persistent/refractory GD, antithyroid drugs over 5 years with positive TRAb. RNA was extracted from PBMCs in TRIzol for both TCR sequencing and RNA sequencing. The diagnosis of Graves' disease followed American Thyroid Association guidelines. Recruitment of patients was carried out at an endocrinology department in Xi'an, China. From each patient, about 8.9 milliliters of peripheral blood was collected into an EDTA anticoagulant tube. Ficoll Paque Plus density gradient separation was used to isolate PBMCs, and no additional T cell sorting was done. An Agilent 2100 Bioanalyzer and agarose gel were used to check RNA quality, and a NanoDrop 2000 was used to measure RNA concentration.

The receptor's source is a female donor with Graves disease. The sequences come from peripheral blood mononuclear cells (PBMCs), collected when the disease was refractory, from a patient treated with antithyroid drugs. Here the chain combines TRBV10-3 and TRBJ2-2, with the D gene uncertain. The CDR3 protein is CAILAGELFF. The sequence in DNA is TGTGCCATCCTGGCCGGGGAGCTGTTTTTT.